This T cell receptor (beta chain) was sequenced in a study of regulatory T cells. Study-wide points: Hydrophobic residues at CDR3 positions 6 and 7 were enriched in conventional CD4+ T cells of CD3G-deficient patients. Regulatory T cells showed the strongest V-J pair restriction and V/J gene skewing among patient repertoires.

Primers: 52 TRBV forward and 13 TRBJ reverse. The table came from immunoSEQ multiplex PCR; TCRdb's copy has only in-frame clones and leaves some out. The sample contains about 28,000 clones, under 95% of which appear only once. In the case of this clone: Antigen unknown.

Patients aged 2 to 39 years had fewer naive and more memory CD4+ and CD8+ T cells. CD4+ T cells were divided by sorting: CD25-high CD127-low Tregs, CD25-low CD127-high conventional cells. The clonotype comes from a person aged 18 to 29 with CD3G deficiency. Sequenced input: conventional CD4+ T cells sorted from blood.

CDR3 protein: CASSLTPGGLHEQYF. The CDR3 bases are TGCGCCAGCAGCTTGACGCCCGGAGGGTTGCACGAGCAGTACTTC. The chain employs TRBV5-1 and TRBJ2-7, with D possibly being TRBD2 (6 bases). This CDR3 spans 15 amino acids. From germline, CDR1 is SGHRS and CDR2 YFSETQ. V was cut by 1 base and J by 5 bases, with 16 bases left in between.